This T cell receptor beta chain appears in the sequencing data of a study of post-analysis software for immune sequencing data. A remark on this clonotype: What it recognizes is unknown.

cDNA libraries of TCR beta carried unique molecular identifiers. Yield was approximately 500,000 cDNA molecules from 1 to 10 million T cells. MiXCR, run by TCRdb on the PCR reads, gives a single entry per CDR3 protein. This sample yields some 450,000 distinct CDR3 sequences, of which under 55% are seen a single time; over 10% belongs to the top ten. Study findings and constraints: Samples from one preparation batch, clustered by F measure, grouped strongly together. Controls' normalized Chao1 diversity significantly exceeded that of multiple sclerosis patients.

Sequences were obtained from blood. This TCR derives from a girl under 18 with multiple sclerosis.

In DNA, the CDR3 is TGCAGTGCTAGGGGACTAGCGGGGAATGGCGAGCAGTACTTC. This sequence encodes CSARGLAGNGEQYF. This chain uses TRBV20-1 with TRBJ2-4; TRBD2 aligns across 13 bases. The end of the DNA fits TRBJ2-7 better, so the J call may be wrong. The CDR3 contains 14 residues. Germline loops: CDR1 DFQATT, CDR2 SNEGSKA (reference sequence).